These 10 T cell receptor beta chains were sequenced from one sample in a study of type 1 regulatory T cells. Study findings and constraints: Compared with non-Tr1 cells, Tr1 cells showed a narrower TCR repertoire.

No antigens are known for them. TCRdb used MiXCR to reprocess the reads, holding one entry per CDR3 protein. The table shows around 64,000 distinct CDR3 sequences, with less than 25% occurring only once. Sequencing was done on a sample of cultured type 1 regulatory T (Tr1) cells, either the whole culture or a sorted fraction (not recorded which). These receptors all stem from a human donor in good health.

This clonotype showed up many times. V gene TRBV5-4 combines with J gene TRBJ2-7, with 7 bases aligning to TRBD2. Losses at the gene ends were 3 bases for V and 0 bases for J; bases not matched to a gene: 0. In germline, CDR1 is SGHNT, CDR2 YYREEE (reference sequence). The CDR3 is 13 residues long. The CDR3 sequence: CASSWDYSYEQYF. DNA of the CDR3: TGTGCCAGCAGCTGGGACTACTCCTACGAGCAGTACTTC.

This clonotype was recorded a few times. The CDR3 region is CASSFGSSGRAQDTQYF. The DNA of the CDR3 is TGCGCCAGCAGCTTTGGGTCTAGCGGGAGGGCCCAAGATACGCAGTATTTT. The chain is built from TRBV5-1 and TRBJ2-3, with TRBD2 identical over 12 bases. The CDR3 covers 17 residues. The germline V gene has CDR1 SGHRS and CDR2 YFSETQ. V lost 2 bases and J lost 5; bases outside the gene matches: 9.

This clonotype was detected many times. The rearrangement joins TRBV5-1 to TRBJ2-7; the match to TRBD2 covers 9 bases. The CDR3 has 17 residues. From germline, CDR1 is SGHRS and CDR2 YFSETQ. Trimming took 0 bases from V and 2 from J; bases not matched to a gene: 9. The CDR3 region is CASSLAATSGPAYEQYF. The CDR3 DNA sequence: TGCGCCAGCAGCTTGGCGGCCACTAGCGGGCCCGCCTACGAGCAGTACTTC.

The CDR3 coding sequence is TGTGCCAGCAGTTTCTTCCAAGCGGGAGCTCGCGAGCAGTACTTC. Translating it yields CASSFFQAGAREQYF. The chain links TRBV28 to TRBJ2-7; TRBD2 agrees at 8 bases. The CDR3 spans 15 residues. V dropped 3 bases and J dropped 6; count of bases not matched to a gene: 10. Germline-derived CDR1 and CDR2 are MDHEN and SYDVKM.

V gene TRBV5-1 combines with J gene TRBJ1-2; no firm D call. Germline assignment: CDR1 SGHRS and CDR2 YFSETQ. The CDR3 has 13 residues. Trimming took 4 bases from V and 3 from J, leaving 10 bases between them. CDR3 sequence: CASSLEGDYGYTF. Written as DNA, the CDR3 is TGCGCCAGCAGCCTGGAGGGTGACTATGGCTACACCTTC.

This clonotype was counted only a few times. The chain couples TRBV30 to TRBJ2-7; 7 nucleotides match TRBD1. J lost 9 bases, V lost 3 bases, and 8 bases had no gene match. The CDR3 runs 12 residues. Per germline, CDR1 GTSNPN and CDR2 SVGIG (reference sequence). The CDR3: CAWSRQGITQYF. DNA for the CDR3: TGTGCCTGGAGCCGACAGGGAATTACGCAGTACTTC.

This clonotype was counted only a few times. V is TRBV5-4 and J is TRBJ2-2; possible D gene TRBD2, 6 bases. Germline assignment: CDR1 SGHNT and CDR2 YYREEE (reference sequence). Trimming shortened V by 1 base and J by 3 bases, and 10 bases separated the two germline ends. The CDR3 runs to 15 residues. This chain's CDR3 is CASSLQLADTGELFF. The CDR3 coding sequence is TGTGCCAGCAGCTTGCAACTAGCAGACACCGGGGAGCTGTTTTTT.

CDR3 residues: CSARGDRGFYEQYF. CDR3 nucleotide sequence: TGCAGTGCTAGAGGGGACCGTGGATTCTACGAGCAGTACTTC. The rearrangement links TRBV20-1 to TRBJ2-7; tentatively, D is TRBD1 or TRBD2 (5 bases each). Per germline, CDR1 DFQATT and CDR2 SNEGSKA (reference sequence). V was shortened by 1 base and J by 3 bases, with 13 bases between the two germline ends. This CDR3 has 14 amino acids.

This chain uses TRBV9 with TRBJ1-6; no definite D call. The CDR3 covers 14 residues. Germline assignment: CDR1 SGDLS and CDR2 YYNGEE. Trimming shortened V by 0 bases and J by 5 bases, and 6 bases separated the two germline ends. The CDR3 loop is CASSVGENNSPLHF. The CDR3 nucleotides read TGTGCCAGCAGCGTAGGGGAGAATAATTCACCCCTCCACTTT.

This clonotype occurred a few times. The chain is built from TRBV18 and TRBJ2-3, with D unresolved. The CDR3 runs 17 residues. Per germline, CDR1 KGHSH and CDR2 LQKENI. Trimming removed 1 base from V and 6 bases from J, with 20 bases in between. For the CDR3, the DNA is TGTGCCAGCTCACCACGGAGCTCCACGGCGGTTGGGGATACGCAGTATTTT. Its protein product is CASSPRSSTAVGDTQYF.